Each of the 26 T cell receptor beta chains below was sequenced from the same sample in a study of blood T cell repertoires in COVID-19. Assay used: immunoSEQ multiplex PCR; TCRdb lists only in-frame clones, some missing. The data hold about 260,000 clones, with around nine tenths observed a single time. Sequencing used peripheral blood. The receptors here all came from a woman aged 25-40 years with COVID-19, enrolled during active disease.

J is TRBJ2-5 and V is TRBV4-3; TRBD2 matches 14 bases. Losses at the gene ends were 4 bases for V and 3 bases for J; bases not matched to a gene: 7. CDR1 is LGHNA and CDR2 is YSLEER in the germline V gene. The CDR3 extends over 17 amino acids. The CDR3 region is CASSLGQGLAGEETQYF. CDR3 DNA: TGCGCCAGCAGCCTCGGACAGGGACTAGCGGGGGAAGAGACCCAGTACTTC.

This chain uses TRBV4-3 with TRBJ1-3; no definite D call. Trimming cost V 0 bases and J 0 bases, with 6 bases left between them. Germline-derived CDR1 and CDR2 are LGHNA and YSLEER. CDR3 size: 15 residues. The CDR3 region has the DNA TGCGCCAGCAGCCAAGATGCAGTCTCTGGAAACACCATATATTTT. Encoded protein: CASSQDAVSGNTIYF.

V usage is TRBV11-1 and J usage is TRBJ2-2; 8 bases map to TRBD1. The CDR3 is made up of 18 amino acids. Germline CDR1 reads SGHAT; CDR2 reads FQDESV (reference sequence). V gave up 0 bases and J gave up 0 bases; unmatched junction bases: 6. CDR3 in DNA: TGTGCCAGCAGCTTAGCGGCCAGGGGGCGGTCGAACACCGGGGAGCTGTTTTTT. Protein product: CASSLAARGRSNTGELFF. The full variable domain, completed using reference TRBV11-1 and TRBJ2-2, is EAEVAQSPRYKITEKSQAVAFWCDPISGHATLYWYRQILGQGPELLVQFQDESVVDDSQLPKDRFSAERLKGVDSTLKIQPAELGDSAMYLCASSLAARGRSNTGELFFGEGSRLTVL.

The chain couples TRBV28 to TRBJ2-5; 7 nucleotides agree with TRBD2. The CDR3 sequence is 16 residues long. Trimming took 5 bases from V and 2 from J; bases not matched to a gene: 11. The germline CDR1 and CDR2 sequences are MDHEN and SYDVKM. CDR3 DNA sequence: TGTGCCAGCAGTCCCAATGAAGGGGAGGGTCAAGAGACCCAGTACTTC. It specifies CASSPNEGEGQETQYF.

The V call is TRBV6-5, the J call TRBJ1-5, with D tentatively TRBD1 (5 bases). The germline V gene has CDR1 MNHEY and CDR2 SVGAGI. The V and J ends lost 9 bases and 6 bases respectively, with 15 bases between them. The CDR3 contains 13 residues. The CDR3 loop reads CASWGRGGQPQHF. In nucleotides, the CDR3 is TGTGCCAGTTGGGGACGGGGGGGTCAGCCCCAGCATTTT.

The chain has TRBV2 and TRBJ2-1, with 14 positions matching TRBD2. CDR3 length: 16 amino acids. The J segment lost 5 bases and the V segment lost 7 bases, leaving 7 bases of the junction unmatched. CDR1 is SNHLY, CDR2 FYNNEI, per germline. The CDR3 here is CASKRTSGRYNNEQFF. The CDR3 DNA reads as TGTGCCAGCAAGAGGACTAGCGGGAGGTACAACAATGAGCAGTTCTTC.

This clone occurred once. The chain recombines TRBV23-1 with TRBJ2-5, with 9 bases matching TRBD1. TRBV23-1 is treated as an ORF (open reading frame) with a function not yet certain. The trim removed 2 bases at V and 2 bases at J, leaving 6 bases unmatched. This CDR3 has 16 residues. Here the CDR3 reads CASSQLDRGNQETQYF. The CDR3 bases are TGCGCCAGCAGTCAACTGGACAGGGGTAATCAAGAGACCCAGTACTTC.

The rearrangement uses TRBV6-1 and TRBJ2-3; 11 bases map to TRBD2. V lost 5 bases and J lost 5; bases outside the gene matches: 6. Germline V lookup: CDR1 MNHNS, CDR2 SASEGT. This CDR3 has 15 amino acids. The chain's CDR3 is CASSKLAGVVDTQYF. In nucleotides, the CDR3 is TGTGCCAGCAGTAAACTAGCGGGAGTGGTAGATACGCAGTATTTT.

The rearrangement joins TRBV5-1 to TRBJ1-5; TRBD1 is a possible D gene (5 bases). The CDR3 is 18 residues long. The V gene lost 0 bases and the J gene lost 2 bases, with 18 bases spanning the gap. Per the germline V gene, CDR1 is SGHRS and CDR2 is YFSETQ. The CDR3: CASSLGPVGSGGNQPQHF. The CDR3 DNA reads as TGCGCCAGCAGCTTGGGGCCCGTCGGTTCGGGGGGCAATCAGCCCCAGCATTTT. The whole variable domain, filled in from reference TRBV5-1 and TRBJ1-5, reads KAGVTQTPRYLIKTRGQQVTLSCSPISGHRSVSWYQQTPGQGLQFLFEYFSETQRNKGNFPGRFSGRQFSNSRSEMNVSTLELGDSALYLCASSLGPVGSGGNQPQHFGDGTRLSIL.

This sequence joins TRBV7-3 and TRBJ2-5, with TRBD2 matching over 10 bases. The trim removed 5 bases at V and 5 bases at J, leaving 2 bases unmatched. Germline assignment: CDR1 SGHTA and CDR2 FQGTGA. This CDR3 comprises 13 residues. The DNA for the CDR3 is TGTGCCAGCAGCCAGGGACTAGCGGAGACCCAGTACTTC. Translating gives CASSQGLAETQYF.

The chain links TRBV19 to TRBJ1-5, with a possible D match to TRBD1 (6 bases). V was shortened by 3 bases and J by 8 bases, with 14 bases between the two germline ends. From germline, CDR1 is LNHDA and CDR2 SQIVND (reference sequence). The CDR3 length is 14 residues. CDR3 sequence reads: CASSIWAGDEPQHF. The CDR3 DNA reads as TGTGCCAGTAGTATTTGGGCAGGGGATGAGCCCCAGCATTTT.

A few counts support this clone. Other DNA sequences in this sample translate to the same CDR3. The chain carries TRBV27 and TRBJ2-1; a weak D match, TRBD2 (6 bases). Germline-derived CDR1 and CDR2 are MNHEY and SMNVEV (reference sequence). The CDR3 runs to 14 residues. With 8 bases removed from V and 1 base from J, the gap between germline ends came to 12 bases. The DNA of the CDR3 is TGTGCCAGCCGCACCAGCGGGTCCTACAATGAGCAGTTCTTC. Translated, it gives CASRTSGSYNEQFF.

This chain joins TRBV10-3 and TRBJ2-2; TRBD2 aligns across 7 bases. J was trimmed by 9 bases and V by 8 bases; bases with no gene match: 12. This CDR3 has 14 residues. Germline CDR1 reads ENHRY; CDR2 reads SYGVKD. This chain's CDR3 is CAIRGGAFVRELFF. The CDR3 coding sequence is TGTGCCATCCGGGGAGGGGCCTTTGTCCGGGAGCTGTTTTTT.

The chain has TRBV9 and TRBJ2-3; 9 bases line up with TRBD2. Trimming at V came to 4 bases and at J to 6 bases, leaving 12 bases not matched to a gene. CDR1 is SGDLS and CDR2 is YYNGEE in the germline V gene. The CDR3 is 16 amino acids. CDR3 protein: CASSPTGREGPDTQYF. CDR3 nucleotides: TGTGCCAGCAGCCCCACTGGGCGGGAGGGCCCGGATACGCAGTATTTT.

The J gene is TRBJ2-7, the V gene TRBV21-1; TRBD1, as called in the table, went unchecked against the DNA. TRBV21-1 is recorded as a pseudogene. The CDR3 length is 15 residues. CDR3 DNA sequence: TGTGCCAGCAGCACTCCTGGACAGGTGAAGTACGAGCAGTACTTC. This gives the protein CASSTPGQVKYEQYF.

CDR3 in amino acids: CASSLRTGATEAFF. CDR3 nucleotides: TGTGCCAGCTCCCTGCGGACAGGGGCCACTGAAGCTTTCTTT. The J gene is TRBJ1-1, the V gene TRBV18; the match to TRBD1 covers 9 bases. With V trimmed by 6 bases and J by 4 bases, 6 bases remained unmatched. The CDR3 runs 14 residues. The germline V gene encodes CDR1 KGHSH and CDR2 LQKENI.

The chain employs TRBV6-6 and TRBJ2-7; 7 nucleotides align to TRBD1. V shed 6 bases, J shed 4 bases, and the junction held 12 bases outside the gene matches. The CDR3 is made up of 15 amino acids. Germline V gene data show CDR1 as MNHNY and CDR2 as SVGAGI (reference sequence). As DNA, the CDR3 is TGTGCCAGCAGAGCCGCCGGGACAGAGATGTACGAGCAGTACTTC. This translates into CASRAAGTEMYEQYF.

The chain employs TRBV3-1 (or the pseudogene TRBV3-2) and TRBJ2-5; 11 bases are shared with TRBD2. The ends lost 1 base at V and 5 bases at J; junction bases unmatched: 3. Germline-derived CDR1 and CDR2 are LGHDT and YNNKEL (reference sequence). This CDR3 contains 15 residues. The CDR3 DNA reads TGTGCCAGCAGCCAAGTTCCTAGCGGGAGGGAGACCCAGTACTTC. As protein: CASSQVPSGRETQYF.

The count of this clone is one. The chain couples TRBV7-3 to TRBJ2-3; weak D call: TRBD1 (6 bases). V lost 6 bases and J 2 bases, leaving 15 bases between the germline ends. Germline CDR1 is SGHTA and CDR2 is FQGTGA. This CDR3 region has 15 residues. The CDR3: CASRFDRKLTDTQYF. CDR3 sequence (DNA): TGTGCCAGCAGGTTCGACAGGAAACTCACAGATACGCAGTATTTT.

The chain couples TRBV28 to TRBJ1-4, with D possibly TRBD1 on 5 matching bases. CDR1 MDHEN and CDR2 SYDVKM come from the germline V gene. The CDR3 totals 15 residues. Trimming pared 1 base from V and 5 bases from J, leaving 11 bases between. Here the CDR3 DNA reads TGTGCCAGCAGTTTATTGGGGCAGCCAAATGAAAAACTGTTTTTT. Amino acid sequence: CASSLLGQPNEKLFF.

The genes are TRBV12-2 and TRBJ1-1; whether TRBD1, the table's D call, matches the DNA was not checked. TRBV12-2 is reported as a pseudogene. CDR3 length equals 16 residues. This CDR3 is CASRLEKRQLNTEAFF. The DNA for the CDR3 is TGTGCAAGTCGCTTAGAAAAGAGACAGTTGAACACTGAAGCTTTCTTT.

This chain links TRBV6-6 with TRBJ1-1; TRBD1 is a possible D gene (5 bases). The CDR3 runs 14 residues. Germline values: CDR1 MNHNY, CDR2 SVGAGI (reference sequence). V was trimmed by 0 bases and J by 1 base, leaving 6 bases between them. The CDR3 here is CASSYSGANTEAFF. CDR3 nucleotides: TGTGCCAGCAGTTACTCAGGGGCGAACACTGAAGCTTTCTTT.

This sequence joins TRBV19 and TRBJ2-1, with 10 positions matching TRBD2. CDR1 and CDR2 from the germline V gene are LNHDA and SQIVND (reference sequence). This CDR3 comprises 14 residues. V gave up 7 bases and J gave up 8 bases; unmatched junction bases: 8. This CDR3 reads CASKAGGGTYEQFF. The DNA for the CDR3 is TGTGCCAGTAAAGCGGGAGGGGGGACATATGAGCAGTTCTTC.

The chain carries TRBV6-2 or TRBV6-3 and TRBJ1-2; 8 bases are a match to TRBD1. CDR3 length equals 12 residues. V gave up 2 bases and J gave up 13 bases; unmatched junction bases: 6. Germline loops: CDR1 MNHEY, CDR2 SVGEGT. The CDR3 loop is CASSYPDREGTF. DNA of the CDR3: TGTGCCAGCAGTTACCCGGACAGGGAGGGCACCTTC.

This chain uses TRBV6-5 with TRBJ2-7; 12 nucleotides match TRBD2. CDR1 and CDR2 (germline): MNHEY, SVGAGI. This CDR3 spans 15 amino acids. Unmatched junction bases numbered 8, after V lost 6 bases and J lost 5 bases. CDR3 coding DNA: TGTGCCAGCAGCGTAGGACTAGCGGGACGCGACGAGCAGTACTTC. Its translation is CASSVGLAGRDEQYF.

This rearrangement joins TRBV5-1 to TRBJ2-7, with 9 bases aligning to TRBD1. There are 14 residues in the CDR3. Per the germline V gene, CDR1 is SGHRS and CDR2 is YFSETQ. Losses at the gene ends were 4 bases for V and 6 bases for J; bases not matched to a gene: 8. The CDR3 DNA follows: TGCGCCAGCAGCACCCGGGACAGGGTTTTCGAGCAGTACTTC. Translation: CASSTRDRVFEQYF. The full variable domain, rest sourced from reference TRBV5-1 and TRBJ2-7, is KAGVTQTPRYLIKTRGQQVTLSCSPISGHRSVSWYQQTPGQGLQFLFEYFSETQRNKGNFPGRFSGRQFSNSRSEMNVSTLELGDSALYLCASSTRDRVFEQYFGPGTRLTVT.